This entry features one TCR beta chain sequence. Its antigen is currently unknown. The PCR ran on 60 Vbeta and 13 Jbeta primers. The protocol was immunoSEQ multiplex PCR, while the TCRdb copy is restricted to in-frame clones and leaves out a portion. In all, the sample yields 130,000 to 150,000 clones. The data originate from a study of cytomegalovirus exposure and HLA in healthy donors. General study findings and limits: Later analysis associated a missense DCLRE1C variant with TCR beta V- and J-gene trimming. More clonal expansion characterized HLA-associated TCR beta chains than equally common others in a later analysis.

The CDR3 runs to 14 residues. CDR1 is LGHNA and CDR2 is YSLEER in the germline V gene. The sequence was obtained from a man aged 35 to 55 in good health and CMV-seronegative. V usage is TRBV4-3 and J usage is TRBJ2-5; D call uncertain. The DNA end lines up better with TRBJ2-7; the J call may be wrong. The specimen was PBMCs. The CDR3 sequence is CASSQGSDSYEQYF. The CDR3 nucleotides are TGCGCCAGCAGCCAAGGGTCCGATTCCTACGAGCAGTACTTC.